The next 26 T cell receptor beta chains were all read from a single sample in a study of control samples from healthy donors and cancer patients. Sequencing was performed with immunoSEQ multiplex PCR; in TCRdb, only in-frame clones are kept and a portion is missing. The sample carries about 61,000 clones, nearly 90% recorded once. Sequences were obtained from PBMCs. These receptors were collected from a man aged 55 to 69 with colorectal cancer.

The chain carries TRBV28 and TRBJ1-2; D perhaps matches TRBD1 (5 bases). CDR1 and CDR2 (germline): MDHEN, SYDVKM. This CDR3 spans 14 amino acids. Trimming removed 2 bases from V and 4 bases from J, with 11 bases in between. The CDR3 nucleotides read TGTGCCAGCAGTTTACACAGGACCTTCTATGGCTACACCTTC. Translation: CASSLHRTFYGYTF.

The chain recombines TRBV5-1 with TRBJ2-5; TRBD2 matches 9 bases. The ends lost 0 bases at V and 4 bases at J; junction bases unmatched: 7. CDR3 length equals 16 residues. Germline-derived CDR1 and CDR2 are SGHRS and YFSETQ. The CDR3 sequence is CASSLAAGGSRETQYF. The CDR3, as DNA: TGCGCCAGCAGCTTGGCAGCGGGGGGCTCCCGAGAGACCCAGTACTTC. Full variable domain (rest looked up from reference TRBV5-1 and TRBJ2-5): KAGVTQTPRYLIKTRGQQVTLSCSPISGHRSVSWYQQTPGQGLQFLFEYFSETQRNKGNFPGRFSGRQFSNSRSEMNVSTLELGDSALYLCASSLAAGGSRETQYFGPGTRLLVL.

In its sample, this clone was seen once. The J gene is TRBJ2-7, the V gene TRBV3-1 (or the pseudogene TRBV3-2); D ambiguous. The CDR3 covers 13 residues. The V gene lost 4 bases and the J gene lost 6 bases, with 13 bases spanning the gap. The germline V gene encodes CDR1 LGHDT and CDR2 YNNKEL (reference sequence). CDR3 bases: TGTGCCAGCAGCCCGCGGACCACCCCCGAGCAGTACTTC. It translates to CASSPRTTPEQYF.

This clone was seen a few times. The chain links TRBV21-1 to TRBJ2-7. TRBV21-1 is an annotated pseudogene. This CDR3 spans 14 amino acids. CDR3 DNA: TGTGCCAGCAGCAACTGCAGTGGGGTCTACGAGCAGTACTTC. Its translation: CASSNCSGVYEQYF.

The CDR3 here is CASSQKPPLYNSPLHF. DNA for the CDR3: TGTGCCAGCAGCCAAAAGCCTCCGCTTTATAATTCACCCCTCCACTTT. This chain links TRBV3-1 (or the pseudogene TRBV3-2) with TRBJ1-6; D uncertain. This CDR3 is built from 16 residues. Between the trimmed V and J ends, which lost 2 bases and 4 bases, there was a span of 12 bases. Per germline, CDR1 LGHDT and CDR2 YNNKEL (reference sequence).

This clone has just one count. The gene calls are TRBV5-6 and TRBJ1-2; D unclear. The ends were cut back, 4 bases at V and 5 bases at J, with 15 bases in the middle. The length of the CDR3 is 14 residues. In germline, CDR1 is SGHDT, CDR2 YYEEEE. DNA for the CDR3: TGTGCCAGCAGCACCCCGGGCCGCCTTTATGGCTACACCTTC. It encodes CASSTPGRLYGYTF.

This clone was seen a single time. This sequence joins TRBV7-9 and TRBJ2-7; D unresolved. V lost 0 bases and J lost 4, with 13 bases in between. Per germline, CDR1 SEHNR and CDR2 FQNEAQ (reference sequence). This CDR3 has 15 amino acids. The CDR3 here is CASSLAGSMIYEQYF. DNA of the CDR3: TGTGCCAGCAGCTTAGCTGGTTCGATGATTTACGAGCAGTACTTC.

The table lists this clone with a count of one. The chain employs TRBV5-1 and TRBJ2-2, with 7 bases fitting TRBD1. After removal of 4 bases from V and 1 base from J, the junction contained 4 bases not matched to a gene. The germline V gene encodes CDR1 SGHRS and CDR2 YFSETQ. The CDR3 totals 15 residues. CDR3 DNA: TGCGCCAGCAGCAAGGACAGGAAGAACACCGGGGAGCTGTTTTTT. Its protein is CASSKDRKNTGELFF.

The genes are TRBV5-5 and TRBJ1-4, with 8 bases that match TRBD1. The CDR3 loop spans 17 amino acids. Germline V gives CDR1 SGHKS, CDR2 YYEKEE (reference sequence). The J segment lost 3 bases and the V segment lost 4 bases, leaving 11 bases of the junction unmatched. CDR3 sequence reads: CASSPRSGGAPNEKLFF. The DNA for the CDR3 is TGTGCCAGCAGCCCCCGGTCAGGGGGCGCGCCTAATGAAAAACTGTTTTTT.

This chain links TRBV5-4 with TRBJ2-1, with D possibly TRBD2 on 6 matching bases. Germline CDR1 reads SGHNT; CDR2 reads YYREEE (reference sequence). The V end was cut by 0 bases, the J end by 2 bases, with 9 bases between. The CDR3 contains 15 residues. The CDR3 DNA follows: TGTGCCAGCAGCTTGGGGGAGGTTACCTACAATGAGCAGTTCTTC. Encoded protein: CASSLGEVTYNEQFF.

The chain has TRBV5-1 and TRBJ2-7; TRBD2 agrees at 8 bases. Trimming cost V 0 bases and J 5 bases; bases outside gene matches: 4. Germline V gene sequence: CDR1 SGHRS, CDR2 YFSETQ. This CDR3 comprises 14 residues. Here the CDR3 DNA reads TGCGCCAGCAGCTTGGTCGGGGGGGCGGACGAGCAGTACTTC. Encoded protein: CASSLVGGADEQYF.

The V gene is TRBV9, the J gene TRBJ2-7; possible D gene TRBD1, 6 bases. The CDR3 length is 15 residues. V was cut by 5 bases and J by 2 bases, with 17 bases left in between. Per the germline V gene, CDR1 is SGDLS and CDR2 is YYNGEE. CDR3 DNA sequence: TGTGCCAGCAGTCCCGGGGACACAAAGCCCTACGAGCAGTACTTC. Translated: CASSPGDTKPYEQYF.

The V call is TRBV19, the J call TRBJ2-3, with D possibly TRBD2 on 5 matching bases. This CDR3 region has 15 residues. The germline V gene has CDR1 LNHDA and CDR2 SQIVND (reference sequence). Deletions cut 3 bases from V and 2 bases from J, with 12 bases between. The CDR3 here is CASSMGGLLTDTQYF. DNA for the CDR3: TGTGCCAGTAGTATGGGTGGACTCCTCACAGATACGCAGTATTTT.

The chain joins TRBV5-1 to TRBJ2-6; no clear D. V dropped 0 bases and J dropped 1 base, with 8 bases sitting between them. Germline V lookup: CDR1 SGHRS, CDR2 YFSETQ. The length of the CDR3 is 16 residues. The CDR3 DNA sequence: TGCGCCAGCAGCTTGGCCGCTGGGTCTGGGGCCAACGTCCTGACTTTC. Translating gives CASSLAAGSGANVLTF.

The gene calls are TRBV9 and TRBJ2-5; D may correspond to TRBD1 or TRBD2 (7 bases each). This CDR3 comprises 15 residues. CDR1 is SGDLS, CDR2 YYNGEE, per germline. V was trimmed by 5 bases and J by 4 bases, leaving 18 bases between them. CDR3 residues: CASSLQGGAPETQYF. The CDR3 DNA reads TGTGCCAGCAGTCTCCAGGGGGGGGCTCCAGAGACCCAGTACTTC.

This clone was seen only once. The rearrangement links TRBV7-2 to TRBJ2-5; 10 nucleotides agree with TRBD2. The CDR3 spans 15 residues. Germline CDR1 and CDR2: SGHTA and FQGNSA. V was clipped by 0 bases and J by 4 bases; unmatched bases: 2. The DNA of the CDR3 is TGTGCCAGCAGCTTAGCTCTAGCGGGGGTAGAGACCCAGTACTTC. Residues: CASSLALAGVETQYF.

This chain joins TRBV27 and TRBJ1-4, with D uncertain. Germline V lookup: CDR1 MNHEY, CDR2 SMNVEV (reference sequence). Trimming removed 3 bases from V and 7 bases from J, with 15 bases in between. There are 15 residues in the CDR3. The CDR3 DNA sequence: TGTGCCAGCAGTTTGGATAACAGTGACTCTGAAAAACTGTTTTTT. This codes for CASSLDNSDSEKLFF.

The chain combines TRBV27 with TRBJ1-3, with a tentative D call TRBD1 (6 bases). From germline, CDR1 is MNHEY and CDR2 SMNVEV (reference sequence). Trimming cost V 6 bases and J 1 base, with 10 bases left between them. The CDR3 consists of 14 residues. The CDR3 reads CASRQQGSGNTIYF. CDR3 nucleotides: TGTGCCAGCAGGCAACAGGGATCTGGAAACACCATATATTTT.

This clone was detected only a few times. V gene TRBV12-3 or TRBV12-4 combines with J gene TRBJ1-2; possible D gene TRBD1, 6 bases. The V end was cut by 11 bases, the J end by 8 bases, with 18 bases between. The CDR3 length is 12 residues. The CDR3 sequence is CAATGTLGGYTF. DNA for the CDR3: TGTGCCGCTACCGGGACACTGGGGGGCTACACCTTC.

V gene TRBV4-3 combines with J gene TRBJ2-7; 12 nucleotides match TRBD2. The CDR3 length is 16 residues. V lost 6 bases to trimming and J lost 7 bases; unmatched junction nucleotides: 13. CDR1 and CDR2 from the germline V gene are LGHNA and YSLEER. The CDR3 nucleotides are TGCGCCAGCAGTACATTACTAGCGGGGGGCCCAGGGGAGCAGTACTTC. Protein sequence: CASSTLLAGGPGEQYF.

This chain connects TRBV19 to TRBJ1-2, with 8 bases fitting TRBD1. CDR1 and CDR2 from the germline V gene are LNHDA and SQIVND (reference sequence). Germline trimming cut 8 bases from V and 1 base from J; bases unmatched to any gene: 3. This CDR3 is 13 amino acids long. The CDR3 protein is CASCDRGNYGYTF. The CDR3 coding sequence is TGTGCCAGTTGTGACAGGGGTAACTATGGCTACACCTTC. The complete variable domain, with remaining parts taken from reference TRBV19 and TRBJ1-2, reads DGGITQSPKYLFRKEGQNVTLSCEQNLNHDAMYWYRQDPGQGLRLIYYSQIVNDFQKGDIAEGYSVSREKKESFPLTVTSAQKNPTAFYLCASCDRGNYGYTFGSGTRLTVV.

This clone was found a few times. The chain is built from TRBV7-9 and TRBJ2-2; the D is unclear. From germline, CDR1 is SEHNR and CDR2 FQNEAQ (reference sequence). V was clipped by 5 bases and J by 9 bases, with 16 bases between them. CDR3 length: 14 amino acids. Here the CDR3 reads CASSTDSRIRELFF. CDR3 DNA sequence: TGTGCCAGCAGCACAGATTCGAGAATTAGGGAGCTGTTTTTT.

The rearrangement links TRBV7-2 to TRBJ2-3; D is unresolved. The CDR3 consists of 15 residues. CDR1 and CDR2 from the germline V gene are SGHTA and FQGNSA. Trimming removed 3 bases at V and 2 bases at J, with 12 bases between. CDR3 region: CASSLVSRHTDTQYF. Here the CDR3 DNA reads TGTGCCAGCAGCTTGGTCAGTAGACACACAGATACGCAGTATTTT.

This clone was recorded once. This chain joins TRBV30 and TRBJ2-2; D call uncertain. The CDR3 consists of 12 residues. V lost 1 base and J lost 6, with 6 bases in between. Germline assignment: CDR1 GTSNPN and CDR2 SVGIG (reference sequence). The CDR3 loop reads CAWSEGPGELFF. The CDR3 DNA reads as TGTGCCTGGAGTGAGGGCCCCGGGGAGCTGTTTTTT.

This chain's CDR3 is CAWSVRRANTEAFF. The CDR3 DNA reads as TGTGCCTGGAGTGTACGCAGGGCGAACACTGAAGCTTTCTTT. The chain links TRBV30 to TRBJ1-1, with D perhaps TRBD1 (5 bases). V lost 0 bases and J 1 base, leaving 9 bases between the germline ends. The CDR3 spans 14 residues. Germline V CDR1 and CDR2: GTSNPN, SVGIG (reference sequence).

The DNA for the CDR3 is TGTGCCTGGACCCGGACGGTGAACACTGAAGCTTTCTTT. Protein: CAWTRTVNTEAFF. This chain links TRBV30 with TRBJ1-1, with D unresolved. V was shortened by 4 bases and J by 0 bases, with 9 bases between the two germline ends. Germline V lookup: CDR1 GTSNPN, CDR2 SVGIG (reference sequence). This CDR3 contains 13 residues.